The 25 T cell receptor beta chains listed next were all sequenced from one sample in a study of graft-versus-host responses after intestinal transplantation. For these receptors, no antigen is known. The method was immunoSEQ multiplex PCR; TCRdb's version includes in-frame clones alone and lacks a portion of them. The sample yields over 100,000 clones, around 90% seen once. The source was unstimulated CD4+ T cells sorted from spleen or lymph node cells, collected before transplant. The source is a human donor who was the organ donor for an intestinal transplant.

This clone was picked up one time. V and J are TRBV7-2 and TRBJ2-7, with a tentative D call TRBD1 (6 bases). V shed 1 base and J shed 3 bases, with 10 bases lying between them. The CDR3 spans 14 residues. Germline loops: CDR1 SGHTA, CDR2 FQGNSA. The CDR3 DNA follows: TGTGCCAGCAGCTTAGAAGGGGGTTTCTACGAGCAGTACTTC. This gives the protein CASSLEGGFYEQYF.

The V gene is TRBV25-1, the J gene TRBJ2-3; D perhaps matches TRBD2 (5 bases). Germline lookup yields CDR1 MGHDK and CDR2 SYGVNS. Trimming removed 4 bases from V and 11 bases from J, with 10 bases in between. This CDR3 spans 11 amino acids. CDR3 sequence: CASSGGLGQYF. The CDR3 region has the DNA TGTGCCAGCAGTGGAGGGCTTGGGCAGTATTTT.

The rearrangement joins TRBV28 to TRBJ1-3; D is ambiguous. There are 15 residues in the CDR3. Trimming took 4 bases from V and 0 from J, leaving 10 bases between them. In germline, CDR1 is MDHEN, CDR2 SYDVKM. The CDR3 loop is CASSSSYNSGNTIYF. CDR3 DNA: TGTGCCAGCAGTTCCTCGTACAACTCTGGAAACACCATATATTTT.

In this sample, this clone turned up once. The genes are TRBV10-3 and TRBJ2-1, with D possibly being TRBD2 (6 bases). V gave up 6 bases and J gave up 6 bases, with 21 bases separating them. Per germline, CDR1 ENHRY and CDR2 SYGVKD. CDR3 length: 16 amino acids. CDR3 amino acids: CAISERTGLQLNEQFF. In DNA, the CDR3 is TGTGCCATCAGCGAGCGAACGGGACTCCAACTCAATGAGCAGTTCTTC.

V is TRBV28 and J is TRBJ2-5; a weak D match, TRBD1 (5 bases). Germline lookup yields CDR1 MDHEN and CDR2 SYDVKM. The CDR3 consists of 15 residues. With 1 base removed from V and 1 base from J, the gap between germline ends came to 10 bases. CDR3 in amino acids: CASSLFGALQETQYF. CDR3 DNA: TGTGCCAGCAGTTTATTTGGGGCCCTCCAAGAGACCCAGTACTTC.

V gene TRBV4-1 combines with J gene TRBJ2-7; TRBD2 agrees at 10 bases. Germline CDR1 is MGHRA and CDR2 is YSYEKL. V shed 6 bases, J shed 4 bases, and the junction held 9 bases outside the gene matches. This CDR3 is built from 15 residues. The CDR3 loop reads CASREPGLATYEQYF. Here the CDR3 DNA reads TGCGCCAGCAGGGAGCCGGGACTAGCGACATACGAGCAGTACTTC.

V usage is TRBV4-2 and J usage is TRBJ2-4, with 12 bases that match TRBD1. There are 17 residues in the CDR3. With 2 bases clipped from V and 7 bases from J, the junction kept 9 bases outside the gene matches. Germline V gene sequence: CDR1 LGHNA, CDR2 YNFKEQ. The CDR3 DNA reads as TGTGCCAGCAGCCAACAACCATCCGGGACAGGGGGCAACATTCAGTACTTC. Translation: CASSQQPSGTGGNIQYF.

The chain employs TRBV27 and TRBJ2-3; a weak D match, TRBD1 (5 bases). From germline, CDR1 is MNHEY and CDR2 SMNVEV (reference sequence). This CDR3 is built from 15 residues. Trimming took 5 bases from V and 3 from J, leaving 15 bases between them. CDR3 protein: CASSLQDNSTDTQYF. CDR3 bases: TGTGCCAGCAGTCTACAGGATAACTCGACAGATACGCAGTATTTT.

This clone has only one observation. The DNA for the CDR3 is TGTGCCAGCAGCGTATCCGGGTTCTCCTACAATGAGCAGTTCTTC. The encoded protein is CASSVSGFSYNEQFF. The chain joins TRBV9 to TRBJ2-1; D not resolved. V was cut by 1 base and J by 0 bases, with 8 bases left in between. This CDR3 spans 15 amino acids. The germline gives CDR1 SGDLS, CDR2 YYNGEE.

The CDR3 sequence: CASSLGGGNGYTF. The CDR3 DNA reads TGCGCCAGCAGCTTAGGAGGGGGCAATGGCTACACCTTC. The rearrangement uses TRBV5-1 and TRBJ1-2; 7 positions match TRBD1. V was pared by 2 bases and J by 6 bases, with 4 bases of the junction left unmatched. The V gene's germline CDR1 is SGHRS and CDR2 YFSETQ. The CDR3 totals 13 residues.

The chain couples TRBV28 to TRBJ2-5; TRBD1 matches 11 bases. The CDR3 contains 15 residues. Germline CDR1 is MDHEN and CDR2 is SYDVKM. The V gene end was trimmed by 6 bases and the J gene end by 1 base; junction bases not matched to a gene: 4. In DNA form, the CDR3 reads TGTGCCAGCAGCTCCGGGACAGGGGGCCAAGAGACCCAGTACTTC. Its protein is CASSSGTGGQETQYF.

The chain is built from TRBV6-1 and TRBJ1-5; TRBD1 might be the D (5 bases). The length of the CDR3 is 15 residues. V shed 9 bases and J shed 1 base, with 16 bases lying between them. Germline V lookup: CDR1 MNHNS, CDR2 SASEGT. The CDR3 region is CASLWGVESNQPQHF. CDR3 in DNA: TGTGCCAGTCTTTGGGGGGTGGAGAGCAATCAGCCCCAGCATTTT.

The gene calls are TRBV9 and TRBJ2-5; TRBD2 matches 15 bases. This CDR3 comprises 17 residues. Germline V gives CDR1 SGDLS, CDR2 YYNGEE. V was pared by 3 bases and J by 5 bases, with 8 bases of the junction left unmatched. This CDR3 reads CASSAGLAGGPWETQYF. In DNA, the CDR3 is TGTGCCAGCAGCGCCGGACTAGCGGGAGGGCCGTGGGAGACCCAGTACTTC.

The gene calls are TRBV21-1 and TRBJ1-2. TRBV21-1 is recorded as a pseudogene. CDR3 length: 14 amino acids. CDR3 residues: CASSKADVNYGYTF. CDR3 coding DNA: TGTGCCAGCAGCAAGGCGGACGTTAACTATGGCTACACCTTC.

The chain recombines TRBV10-3 with TRBJ2-3; D gene uncertain. In germline, CDR1 is ENHRY, CDR2 SYGVKD. The CDR3 loop spans 15 amino acids. Deletions cut 3 bases from V and 3 bases from J, with 13 bases between. Here the CDR3 DNA reads TGTGCCATCAGTGACCCCACGGTTTATACAGATACGCAGTATTTT. Amino acids: CAISDPTVYTDTQYF.

The chain joins TRBV6-1 to TRBJ1-5; 8 bases are a match to TRBD1. This CDR3 is 13 amino acids long. The germline CDR1 and CDR2 sequences are MNHNS and SASEGT. V lost 10 bases and J lost 0; bases outside the gene matches: 2. The CDR3 nucleotides read TGTGCCACCAGGGGGCATAGCAATCAGCCCCAGCATTTT. It encodes CATRGHSNQPQHF.

The genes are TRBV5-1 and TRBJ1-3, with TRBD1 matching 8 bases. Germline CDR1 SGHRS, CDR2 YFSETQ. V lost 0 bases, J lost 8 bases, and 4 bases stayed unmatched. The CDR3 runs to 14 residues. The DNA of the CDR3 is TGCGCCAGCAGCTTGGAGCAGGGGGCTCACACCATATATTTT. Translation gives CASSLEQGAHTIYF. The complete variable domain, with remaining parts taken from reference TRBV5-1 and TRBJ1-3, reads KAGVTQTPRYLIKTRGQQVTLSCSPISGHRSVSWYQQTPGQGLQFLFEYFSETQRNKGNFPGRFSGRQFSNSRSEMNVSTLELGDSALYLCASSLEQGAHTIYFGEGSWLTVV.

This clone was observed a handful of times. The V and J genes are TRBV6-1 and TRBJ1-2, with TRBD1 matching 8 bases. Unmatched junction bases numbered 10, after V lost 11 bases and J lost 8 bases. CDR3 size: 12 residues. CDR1 and CDR2 from the germline V gene are MNHNS and SASEGT. CDR3 bases: TGTGCCGGAGCAGGACAGGGTTGGGGCTACACCTTC. Translated: CAGAGQGWGYTF.

Written as DNA, the CDR3 is TGTGCCAGCAGCGTGGACCGCCAGTCTGGAAACACCATATATTTT. Translation gives CASSVDRQSGNTIYF. The chain is built from TRBV2 and TRBJ1-3; D is undetermined. The germline CDR1 and CDR2 sequences are SNHLY and FYNNEI. Between the trimmed V and J ends, which lost 6 bases and 1 base, there was a span of 13 bases. The length of the CDR3 is 15 residues.

The genes are TRBV28 and TRBJ1-4; TRBD1 matches 9 bases. Germline lookup yields CDR1 MDHEN and CDR2 SYDVKM. CDR3 length: 16 residues. The V gene end was trimmed by 5 bases and the J gene end by 6 bases; junction bases not matched to a gene: 10. Written as DNA, the CDR3 is TGTGCCAGCAGTCCCTGGCGGGGACAGGGCGATGAAAAACTGTTTTTT. Its translation: CASSPWRGQGDEKLFF.

Worth noting for this clone: This sample also contains other DNA sequences that code for the same CDR3. V is TRBV19 and J is TRBJ1-3; no clear D gene. Germline V gene sequence: CDR1 LNHDA, CDR2 SQIVND (reference sequence). The CDR3 loop spans 10 amino acids. V was pared by 5 bases and J by 7 bases, with 3 bases between. CDR3 sequence reads: CASSRNTIYF. Here the CDR3 DNA reads TGTGCCAGTAGTCGGAACACCATATATTTT.

The V call is TRBV6-1, the J call TRBJ2-7, with D unclear. Trimming removed 6 bases from V and 0 bases from J, with 6 bases in between. From germline, CDR1 is MNHNS and CDR2 SASEGT. CDR3 length: 12 residues. CDR3 DNA sequence: TGTGCCAGCAGGACCCCCTCCTACGAGCAGTACTTC. Translating gives CASRTPSYEQYF.

The rearrangement joins TRBV5-4 to TRBJ2-4, with D possibly being TRBD2 (6 bases). This CDR3 has 14 amino acids. Trimming pared 4 bases from V and 6 bases from J, leaving 14 bases between. From germline, CDR1 is SGHNT and CDR2 YYREEE (reference sequence). CDR3: CASSAGGGGNIQYF. CDR3 sequence (DNA): TGTGCCAGCAGCGCCGGGGGTGGGGGAAACATTCAGTACTTC.

The chain links TRBV5-1 to TRBJ2-2; D might be TRBD1 or TRBD2, each matching 5 bases. With 1 base removed from V and 2 bases from J, the gap between germline ends came to 12 bases. The CDR3 contains 16 residues. CDR1 is SGHRS, CDR2 YFSETQ, per germline. As DNA, the CDR3 is TGCGCCAGCAGCTTGTTGGGGCGGGTAAACACCGGGGAGCTGTTTTTT. Translation gives CASSLLGRVNTGELFF.

V is TRBV6-6 and J is TRBJ2-7; D is unclear. The CDR3 is 12 residues long. Germline V gene data show CDR1 as MNHNY and CDR2 as SVGAGI (reference sequence). Trimming took off 5 bases at V and 4 bases at J, with 9 bases between the two ends. The CDR3 sequence is CASSRSGYEQYF. The CDR3 coding sequence is TGTGCCAGCAGTCGGTCAGGATACGAGCAGTACTTC.